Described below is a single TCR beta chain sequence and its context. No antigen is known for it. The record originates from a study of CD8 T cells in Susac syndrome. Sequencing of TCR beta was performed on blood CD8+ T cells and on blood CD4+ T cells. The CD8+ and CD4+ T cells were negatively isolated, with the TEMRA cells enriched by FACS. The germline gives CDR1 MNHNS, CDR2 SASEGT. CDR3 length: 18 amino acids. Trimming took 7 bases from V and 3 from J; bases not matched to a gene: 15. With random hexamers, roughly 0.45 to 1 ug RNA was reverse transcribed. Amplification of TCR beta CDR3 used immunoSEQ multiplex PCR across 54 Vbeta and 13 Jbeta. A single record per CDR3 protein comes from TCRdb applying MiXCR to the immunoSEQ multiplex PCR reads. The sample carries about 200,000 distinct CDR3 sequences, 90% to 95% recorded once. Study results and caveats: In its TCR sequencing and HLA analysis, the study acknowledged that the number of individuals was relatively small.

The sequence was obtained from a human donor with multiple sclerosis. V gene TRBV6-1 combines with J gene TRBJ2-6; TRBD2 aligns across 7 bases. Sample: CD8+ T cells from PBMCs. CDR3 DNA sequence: TGTGCCAGCACCGGCCGGGGGGAATTTGAGTATGGGGCCAACGTCCTGACTTTC. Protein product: CASTGRGEFEYGANVLTF.